The clone carrying this T cell receptor beta chain was observed many times. TCRdb re-derived calls from the 5' RACE reads in MiXCR, one entry per CDR3 protein. Of about 38,000 distinct CDR3 sequences listed, 7% to 10% are singletons. These data belong to a study of chronic HIV infection and antiretroviral therapy. Trimming left V 1 base short and J 5 bases short, with 12 bases between. CDR1 is SGHRS and CDR2 is YFSETQ in the germline V gene. CDR3 length equals 14 residues. The chain carries TRBV5-1 and TRBJ1-2, with D possibly matching TRBD1 (6 bases). The sequenced sample consisted of peripheral blood. The TCR originated in an adult who had HIV and had not received antiretroviral therapy, or was an uninfected healthy control (not recorded which). The CDR3 sequence: CASSLTGAEYGYTF. DNA for the CDR3: TGCGCCAGCAGCTTGACGGGGGCAGAGTATGGCTACACCTTC.